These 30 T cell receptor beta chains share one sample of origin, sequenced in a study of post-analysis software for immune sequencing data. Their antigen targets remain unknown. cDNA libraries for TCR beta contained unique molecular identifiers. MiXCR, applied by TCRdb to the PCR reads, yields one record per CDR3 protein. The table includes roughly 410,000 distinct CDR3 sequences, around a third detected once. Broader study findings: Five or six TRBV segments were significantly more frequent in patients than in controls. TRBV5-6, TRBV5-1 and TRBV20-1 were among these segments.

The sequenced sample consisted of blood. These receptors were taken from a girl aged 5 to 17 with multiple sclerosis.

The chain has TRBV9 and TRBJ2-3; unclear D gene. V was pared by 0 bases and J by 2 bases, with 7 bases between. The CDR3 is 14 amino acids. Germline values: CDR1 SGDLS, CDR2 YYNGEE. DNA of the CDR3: TGTGCCAGCAGCGTAGTAGGGATCACAGATACGCAGTATTTT. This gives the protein CASSVVGITDTQYF. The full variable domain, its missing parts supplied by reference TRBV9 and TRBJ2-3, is DSGVTQTPKHLITATGQRVTLRCSPRSGDLSVYWYQQSLDQGLQFLIQYYNGEERAKGNILERFSAQQFPDLHSELNLSSLELGDSALYFCASSVVGITDTQYFGPGTRLTVL.

Here the CDR3 DNA reads TGCAGTGCTAGGATCCCCGGGGGGTCAACAGATACGCAGTATTTT. Residues: CSARIPGGSTDTQYF. The gene calls are TRBV20-1 and TRBJ2-3, with 7 bases that match TRBD2. The junction had 9 bases not matched to a gene; V was cut back by 3 bases and J by 3 bases. CDR3 length: 15 amino acids. From germline, CDR1 is DFQATT and CDR2 SNEGSKA (reference sequence).

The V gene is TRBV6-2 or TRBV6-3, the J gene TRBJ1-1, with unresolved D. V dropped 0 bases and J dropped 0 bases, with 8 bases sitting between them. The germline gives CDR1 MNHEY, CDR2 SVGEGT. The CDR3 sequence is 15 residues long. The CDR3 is CASSYSVTVNTEAFF. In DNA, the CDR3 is TGTGCCAGCAGTTACTCGGTGACTGTGAACACTGAAGCTTTCTTT.

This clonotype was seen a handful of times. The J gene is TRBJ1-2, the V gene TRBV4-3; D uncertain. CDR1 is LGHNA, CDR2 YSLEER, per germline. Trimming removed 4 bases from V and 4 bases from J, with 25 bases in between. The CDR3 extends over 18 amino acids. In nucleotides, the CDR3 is TGCGCCAGCAGCCCAGGAGGGCAGTCGTGGTTGGGCTCCTATGGCTACACCTTC. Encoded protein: CASSPGGQSWLGSYGYTF.

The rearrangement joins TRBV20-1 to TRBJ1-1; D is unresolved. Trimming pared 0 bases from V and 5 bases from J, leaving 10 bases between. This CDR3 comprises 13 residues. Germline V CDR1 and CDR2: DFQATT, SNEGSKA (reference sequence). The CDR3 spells CSAREWERTEAFF. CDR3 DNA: TGCAGTGCTAGAGAATGGGAAAGGACTGAAGCTTTCTTT.

CDR3 nucleotides: TGTGCCAGCAGTCGCCGTGGCGGGGGGAGCACAGATACGCAGTATTTT. Residues: CASSRRGGGSTDTQYF. The chain is built from TRBV6-2 or TRBV6-3 and TRBJ2-3, with 8 bases identical to TRBD2. The CDR3 consists of 16 residues. Per germline, CDR1 MNHEY and CDR2 SVGEGT. Trimming at V came to 5 bases and at J to 0 bases, leaving 7 bases not matched to a gene.

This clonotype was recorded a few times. The CDR3 here is CASSPSGASEQFF. DNA for the CDR3: TGTGCCAGCAGTCCTAGTGGGGCCAGTGAGCAGTTCTTC. The chain links TRBV12-3 or TRBV12-4 to TRBJ2-1; D is perhaps TRBD1 (5 bases). V lost 5 bases and J lost 9, with 14 bases in between. The CDR3 has 13 amino acids.

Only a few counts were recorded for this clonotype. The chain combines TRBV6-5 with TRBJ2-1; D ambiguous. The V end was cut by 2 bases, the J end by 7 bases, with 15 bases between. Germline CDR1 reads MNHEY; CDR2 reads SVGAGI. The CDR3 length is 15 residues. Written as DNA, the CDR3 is TGTGCCAGCAGTTACGAGGCCGAAGAAGTAAATGAGCAGTTCTTC. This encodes CASSYEAEEVNEQFF.

DNA of the CDR3: TGTGCCAGCAGCTTCCCGGGACCTTTATACAATGAGCAGTTCTTC. This codes for CASSFPGPLYNEQFF. The chain is built from TRBV7-2 and TRBJ2-1, with D possibly called TRBD1 or TRBD2 (5 bases each). This CDR3 region has 15 residues. The germline gives CDR1 SGHTA, CDR2 FQGNSA. V dropped 3 bases and J dropped 4 bases, with 13 bases sitting between them.

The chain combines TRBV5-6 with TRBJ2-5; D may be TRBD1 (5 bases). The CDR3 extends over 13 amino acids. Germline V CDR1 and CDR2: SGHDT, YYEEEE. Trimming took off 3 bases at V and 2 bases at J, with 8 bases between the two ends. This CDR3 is CASSYDRQETQYF. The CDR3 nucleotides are TGTGCCAGCAGCTACGACAGACAAGAGACCCAGTACTTC.

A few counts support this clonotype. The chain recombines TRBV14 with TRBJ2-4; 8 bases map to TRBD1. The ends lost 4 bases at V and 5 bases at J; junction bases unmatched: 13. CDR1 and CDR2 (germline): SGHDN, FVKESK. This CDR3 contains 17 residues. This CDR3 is CASSLRVDRGRENIQYF. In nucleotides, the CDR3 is TGTGCCAGCAGCCTAAGGGTAGACAGGGGCCGCGAAAACATTCAGTACTTC.

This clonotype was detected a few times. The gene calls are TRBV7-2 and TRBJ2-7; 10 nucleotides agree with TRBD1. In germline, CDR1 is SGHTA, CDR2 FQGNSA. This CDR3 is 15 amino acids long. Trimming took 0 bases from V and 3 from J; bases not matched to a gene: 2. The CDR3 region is CASSLAGQGFYEQYF. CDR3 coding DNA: TGTGCCAGCAGCTTAGCGGGACAGGGGTTCTACGAGCAGTACTTC.

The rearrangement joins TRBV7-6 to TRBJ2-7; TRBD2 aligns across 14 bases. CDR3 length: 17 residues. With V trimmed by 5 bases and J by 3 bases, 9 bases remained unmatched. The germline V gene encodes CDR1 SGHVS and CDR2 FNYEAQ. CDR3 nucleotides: TGTGCCAGCAGCGCGGGACTAGCGGGGGCCCTTGGCTACGAGCAGTACTTC. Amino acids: CASSAGLAGALGYEQYF.

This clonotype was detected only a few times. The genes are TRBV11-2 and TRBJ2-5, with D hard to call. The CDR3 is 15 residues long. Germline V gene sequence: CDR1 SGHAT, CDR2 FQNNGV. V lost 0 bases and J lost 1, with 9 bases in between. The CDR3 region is CASSLDPYSQETQYF. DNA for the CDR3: TGTGCCAGCAGCTTAGATCCTTACAGCCAAGAGACCCAGTACTTC. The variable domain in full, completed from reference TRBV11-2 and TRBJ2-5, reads EAGVAQSPRYKIIEKRQSVAFWCNPISGHATLYWYQQILGQGPKLLIQFQNNGVVDDSQLPKDRFSAERLKGVDSTLKIQPAKLEDSAVYLCASSLDPYSQETQYFGPGTRLLVL.

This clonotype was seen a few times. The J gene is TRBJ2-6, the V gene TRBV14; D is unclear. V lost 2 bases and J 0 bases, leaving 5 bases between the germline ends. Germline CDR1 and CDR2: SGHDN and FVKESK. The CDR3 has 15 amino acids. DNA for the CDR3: TGTGCCAGCAGCCAATCGGGCTCTGGGGCCAACGTCCTGACTTTC. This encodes CASSQSGSGANVLTF.

CDR3 amino acids: CASMTRDRGRTGANVLTF. CDR3 nucleotides: TGTGCCAGCATGACCCGGGACAGGGGGCGCACTGGGGCCAACGTCCTGACTTTC. The chain has TRBV27 and TRBJ2-6; 12 bases fit TRBD1. Germline loops: CDR1 MNHEY, CDR2 SMNVEV (reference sequence). V lost 7 bases to trimming and J lost 2 bases; unmatched junction nucleotides: 9. The CDR3 contains 18 residues.

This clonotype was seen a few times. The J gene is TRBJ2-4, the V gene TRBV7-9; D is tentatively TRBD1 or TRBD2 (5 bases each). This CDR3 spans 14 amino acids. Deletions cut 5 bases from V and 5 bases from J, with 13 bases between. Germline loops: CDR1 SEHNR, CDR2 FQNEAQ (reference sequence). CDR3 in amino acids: CASSPLGRENIQYF. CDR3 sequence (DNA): TGTGCCAGCAGCCCGTTGGGACGTGAAAACATTCAGTACTTC.

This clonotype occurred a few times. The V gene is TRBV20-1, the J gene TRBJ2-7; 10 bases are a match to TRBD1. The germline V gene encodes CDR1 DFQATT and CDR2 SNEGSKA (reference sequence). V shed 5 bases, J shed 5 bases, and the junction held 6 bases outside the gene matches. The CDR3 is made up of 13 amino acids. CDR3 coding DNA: TGCAGTGCTGGGCGGGACAGGGGCCACGAGCAGTACTTC. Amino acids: CSAGRDRGHEQYF.

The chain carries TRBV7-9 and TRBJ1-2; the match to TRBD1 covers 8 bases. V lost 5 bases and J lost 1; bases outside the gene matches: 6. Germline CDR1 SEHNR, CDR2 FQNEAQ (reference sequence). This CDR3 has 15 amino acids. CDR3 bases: TGTGCCAGCAGCCCCGGGACAGGAATTAACTATGGCTACACCTTC. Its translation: CASSPGTGINYGYTF.

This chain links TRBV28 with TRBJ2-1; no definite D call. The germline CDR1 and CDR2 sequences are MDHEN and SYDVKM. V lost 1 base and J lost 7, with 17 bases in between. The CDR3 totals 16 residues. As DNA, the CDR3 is TGTGCCAGCAGTTTATTGGGGTCTCGCCCGGATAATGAGCAGTTCTTC. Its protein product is CASSLLGSRPDNEQFF.

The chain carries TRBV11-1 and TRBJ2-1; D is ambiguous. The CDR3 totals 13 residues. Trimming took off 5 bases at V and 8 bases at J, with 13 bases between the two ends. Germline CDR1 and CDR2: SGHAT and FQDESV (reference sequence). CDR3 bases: TGTGCCAGCAGCGCCGTAATTAGGGATGAGCAGTTCTTC. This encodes CASSAVIRDEQFF.

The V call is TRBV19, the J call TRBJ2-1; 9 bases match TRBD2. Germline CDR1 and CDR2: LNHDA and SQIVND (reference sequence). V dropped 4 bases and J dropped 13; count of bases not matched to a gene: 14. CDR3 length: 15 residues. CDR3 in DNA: TGTGCCAGTAGTACGTCCGGCTTAGCGGGGGTGGGTCAGTTCTTC. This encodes CASSTSGLAGVGQFF. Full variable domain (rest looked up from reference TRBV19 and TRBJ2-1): DGGITQSPKYLFRKEGQNVTLSCEQNLNHDAMYWYRQDPGQGLRLIYYSQIVNDFQKGDIAEGYSVSREKKESFPLTVTSAQKNPTAFYLCASSTSGLAGVGQFFGPGTRLTVL.

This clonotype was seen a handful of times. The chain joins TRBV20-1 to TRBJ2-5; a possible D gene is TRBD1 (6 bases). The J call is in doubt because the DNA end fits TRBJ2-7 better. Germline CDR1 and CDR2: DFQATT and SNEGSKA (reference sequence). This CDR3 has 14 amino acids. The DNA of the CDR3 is TGCAGTGCTAGAGATTTAGGGGGAACCTACGAGCAGTACTTC. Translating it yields CSARDLGGTYEQYF.

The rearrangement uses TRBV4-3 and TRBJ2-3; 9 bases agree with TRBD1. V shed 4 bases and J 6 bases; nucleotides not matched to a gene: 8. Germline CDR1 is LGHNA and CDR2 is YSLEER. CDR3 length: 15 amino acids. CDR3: CASSPRDRVADTQYF. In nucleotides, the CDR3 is TGCGCCAGCAGCCCCCGGGACAGGGTCGCTGATACGCAGTATTTT.

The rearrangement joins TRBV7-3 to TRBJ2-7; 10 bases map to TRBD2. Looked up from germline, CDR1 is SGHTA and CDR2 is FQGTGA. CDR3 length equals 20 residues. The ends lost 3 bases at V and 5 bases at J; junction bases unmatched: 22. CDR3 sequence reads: CASSFDSQDDSGGAVNEQYF. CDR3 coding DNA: TGTGCCAGCAGCTTCGATAGCCAAGACGACAGCGGGGGGGCTGTAAACGAGCAGTACTTC.

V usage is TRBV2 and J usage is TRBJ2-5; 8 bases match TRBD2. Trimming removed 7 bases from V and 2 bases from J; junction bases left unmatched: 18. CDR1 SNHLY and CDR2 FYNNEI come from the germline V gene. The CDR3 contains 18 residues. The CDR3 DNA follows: TGTGCCAGCACCCTCGACGGGGCGGGGGGCCTGGTACAAGAGACCCAGTACTTC. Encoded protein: CASTLDGAGGLVQETQYF.

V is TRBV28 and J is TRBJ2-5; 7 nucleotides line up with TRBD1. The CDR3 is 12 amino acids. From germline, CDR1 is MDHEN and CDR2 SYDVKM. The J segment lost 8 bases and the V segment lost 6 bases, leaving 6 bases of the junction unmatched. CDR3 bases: TGTGCCAGCAGCCTAGGGGGCGGAACCCAGTACTTC. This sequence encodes CASSLGGGTQYF.

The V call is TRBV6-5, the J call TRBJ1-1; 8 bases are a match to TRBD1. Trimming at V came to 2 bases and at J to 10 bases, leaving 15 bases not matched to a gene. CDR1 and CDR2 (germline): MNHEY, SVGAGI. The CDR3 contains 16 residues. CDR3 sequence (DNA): TGTGCCAGCAGTTACACGCACACAGGACAGGGAGACGGAGCTTTCTTT. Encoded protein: CASSYTHTGQGDGAFF.

The CDR3 coding sequence is TGCAGCTACGGGACAGGGGTGCGGTTCTTC. It specifies CSYGTGVRFF. The chain employs TRBV29-1 and TRBJ2-1; 10 bases are a match to TRBD1. Germline trimming cut 8 bases from V and 15 bases from J; bases unmatched to any gene: 7. Germline lookup yields CDR1 SQVTM and CDR2 ANQGSEA. This CDR3 comprises 10 residues.

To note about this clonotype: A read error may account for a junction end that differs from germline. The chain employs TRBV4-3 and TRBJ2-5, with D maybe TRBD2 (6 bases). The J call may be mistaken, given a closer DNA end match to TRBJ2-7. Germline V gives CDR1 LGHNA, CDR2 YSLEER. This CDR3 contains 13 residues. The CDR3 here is CASSQLQGGEQYF. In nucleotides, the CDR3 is TGCGCCAGTAGCCAACTTCAGGGAGGCGAGCAGTACTTC.